Below, one TCR beta chain is given with its context. Its target is not known. These data belong to a study of radiation and T cells in renal cell carcinoma. Specified time point: blood 2 weeks post-SBRT. Treatment indicated: 15 Gy SBRT to primary tumor, nephrectomy 4 weeks later. Blood was sampled at baseline, 2 weeks and 4 weeks after SBRT. This renal cell carcinoma was of the clear cell type. Sequencing used immunoSEQ multiplex PCR; TCRdb keeps in-frame clones, though not all of them. The table records some 75,000 clones, roughly 82% of them present only once. J gave up 1 base and V 5 bases, and 3 bases lay outside the gene matches. The CDR3 loop spans 14 amino acids. The V gene's germline CDR1 is MNHEY and CDR2 SVGAGI. Study-wide findings and caveats: From baseline, blood top tumor clonotypes peaked at 2 weeks post-radiation.

The sequence was obtained from a man between 60 and 75 years old with renal cell carcinoma. This chain connects TRBV6-5 to TRBJ2-5, with 8 positions matching TRBD1. The specimen comprised blood, sampled from a patient whose treatment included radiotherapy and nephrectomy. CDR3 DNA: TGTGCCAGCAGTCGACAGGGGTCCCAAGAGACCCAGTACTTC. Translating gives CASSRQGSQETQYF.